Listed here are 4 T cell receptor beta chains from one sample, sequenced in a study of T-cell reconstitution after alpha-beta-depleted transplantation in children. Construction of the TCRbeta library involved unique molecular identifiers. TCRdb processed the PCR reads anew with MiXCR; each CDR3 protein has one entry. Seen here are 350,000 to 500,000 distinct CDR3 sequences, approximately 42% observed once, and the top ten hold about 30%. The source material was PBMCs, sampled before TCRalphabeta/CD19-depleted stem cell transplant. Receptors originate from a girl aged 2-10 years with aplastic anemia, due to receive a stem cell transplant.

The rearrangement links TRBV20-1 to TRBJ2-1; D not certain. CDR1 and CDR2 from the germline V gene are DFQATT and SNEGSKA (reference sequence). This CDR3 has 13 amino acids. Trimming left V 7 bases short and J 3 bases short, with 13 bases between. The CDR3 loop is CSEVQRFYNEQFF. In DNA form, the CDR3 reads TGCAGTGAAGTTCAGCGCTTCTACAATGAGCAGTTCTTC.

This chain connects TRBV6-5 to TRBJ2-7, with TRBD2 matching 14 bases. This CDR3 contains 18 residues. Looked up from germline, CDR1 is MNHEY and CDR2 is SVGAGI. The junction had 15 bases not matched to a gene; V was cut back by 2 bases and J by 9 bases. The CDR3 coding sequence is TGTGCCAGCAGTTACCATCCGGGACTAGCGGGAGCCGCTACGGCGCAGTACTTC. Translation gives CASSYHPGLAGAATAQYF.

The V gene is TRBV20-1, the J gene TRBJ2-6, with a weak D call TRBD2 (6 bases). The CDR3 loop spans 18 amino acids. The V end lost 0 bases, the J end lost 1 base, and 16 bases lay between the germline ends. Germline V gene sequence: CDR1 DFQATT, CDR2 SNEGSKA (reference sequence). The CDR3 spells CSAREDLGGGSGANVLTF. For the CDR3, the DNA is TGCAGTGCTAGAGAAGACTTGGGTGGGGGGTCTGGGGCCAACGTCCTGACTTTC.

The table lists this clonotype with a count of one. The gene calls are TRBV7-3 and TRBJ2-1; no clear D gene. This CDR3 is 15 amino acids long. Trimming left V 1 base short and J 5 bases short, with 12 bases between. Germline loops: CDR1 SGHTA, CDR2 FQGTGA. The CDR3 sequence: CASSLMGRSNNEQFF. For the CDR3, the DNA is TGTGCCAGCAGCTTAATGGGCAGATCTAACAATGAGCAGTTCTTC.